This T cell receptor (beta chain) derives from a study of identifying expanded T cells in peripheral blood. Findings of the study overall: Differentially abundant clones: 1 to 1.5 between replicates, 15 to 17 at 2 to 3 weeks, approximately 18 at four.

V was cut by 2 bases and J by 8 bases, with 12 bases left in between. This CDR3 is 13 amino acids long. The germline gives CDR1 LNHDA, CDR2 SQIVND (reference sequence). The protocol was immunoSEQ multiplex PCR, while the TCRdb copy is restricted to in-frame clones and leaves out a portion. This table has around 84,000 clones, about 90% appearing once. No infections or other immune events were documented during collection. Note on this clone: Its antigen is unknown.

The chain carries TRBV19 and TRBJ1-2; tentative D call: TRBD1 (6 bases). The sequence was collected from a person aged 18 to 75 in good health. The specimen sequenced was blood. DNA of the CDR3: TGTGCCAGTAGTATATTGTCGGGGGGCGGCTACACCTTC. Translating gives CASSILSGGGYTF.